These T cell receptor beta chains were read from a single sample in a study of OX40 agonist ivuxolimab in advanced cancers. The repertoire was sequenced with immunoSEQ multiplex PCR; TCRdb's copy has only in-frame clones and lacks some. The sample shows some 60,000 clones, more than 70% of them seen only once. This specimen was CD4+ or CD8+ T cells sorted from blood, taken in a trial of the OX40 agonist ivuxolimab. These receptor sequences come from an adult with an advanced solid tumor such as melanoma, head and neck, liver or kidney cancer. CDR3s leave out the opening cysteine and the closing phenylalanine or tryptophan. Each record gives: V gene, CDR3 length, J gene, CDR3 protein.

TRBV11-1	11	TRBJ1-1	ASSQPGGTEAF
TRBV4-1	16	TRBJ2-4	ASSQGLAGVLAKNIQY
TRBV18	14	TRBJ2-1	ASSPPELDSYNEQF
TRBV6-5	13	TRBJ1-1	ASSYSSSLNTEAF
TRBV11-2	13	TRBJ2-1	ASSSGTSDYNEQF
TRBV4-1	16	TRBJ1-4	ASSRTGGGIGTNEKLF
TRBV9	13	TRBJ2-7	ASSVGHLGGYEQY
TRBV27	13	TRBJ1-2	ASSLYRGFMEGYT
TRBV10-2	12	TRBJ1-1	ASTLEGMNTEAF
TRBV5-1	13	TRBJ2-1	ASSLEWRGAHEQF
TRBV7-9	12	TRBJ2-5	ASSLHSGGETQY
TRBV7-9	12	TRBJ2-5	ASSAGLNQETQY
TRBV4-3	11	TRBJ1-2	ASSQVSGNGYT
TRBV7-9	11	TRBJ1-5	ASSLEVNQPQH
TRBV6-1	13	TRBJ1-2	ASEGGGRGYYGYT
TRBV9	13	TRBJ2-5	ASSVQASGAETQY
TRBV2	10	TRBJ2-1	ASSVGGFEQF
TRBV7-8	11	TRBJ1-5	ASSLESNQPQH
TRBV7-9	13	TRBJ1-1	ASSLLRDAGTEAF
TRBV2	12	TRBJ2-1	ASIAGTSYNEQF
TRBV5-1	11	TRBJ2-7	ASSLSGGYEQY
TRBV4-3	14	TRBJ1-2	ASSPSGTGTIYGYT
TRBV6-5	11	TRBJ1-2	ASRPGTGGGYT
TRBV30	14	TRBJ1-3	AWSSPGRYSGNTIY
TRBV28	12	TRBJ2-7	ASIRGLDSYEQY
TRBV5-6	11	TRBJ1-3	ASSQDFRNTIY
TRBV21-1	16	TRBJ2-1	ASSKEGGRASSYNEQF
TRBV27	14	TRBJ1-4	ASSLISTATNEKLF
TRBV6-5	13	TRBJ1-2	ASSYRAYSSGGYT
TRBV15	13	TRBJ2-2	ATAKGGANTGELF
TRBV28	12	TRBJ1-2	ASTPLDGGYGYT
TRBV7-2	12	TRBJ2-5	ASSVGQGRQTQY
TRBV6-1	11	TRBJ1-1	ASTLTRTVEAF
TRBV5-5	18	TRBJ2-4	ASSLAVAGASGMAKNIQY
TRBV6-1	15	TRBJ1-2	ASSALGEAGPGYGYT
TRBV28	11	TRBJ1-4	ASSLTSREKLF
TRBV30	10	TRBJ2-7	AWSRSSYEQY
TRBV4-3	14	TRBJ2-3	ASSQEARGGADTQY
TRBV21-1	13	TRBJ1-6	ASSKVTVYNSPLH
TRBV5-1	11	TRBJ2-3	ASSVNRGDTQY
TRBV7-6	14	TRBJ2-7	ASSSTPSGSSYEQY
TRBV28	13	TRBJ1-2	ASSRLSDREDGYT
TRBV19	14	TRBJ2-4	ASSDRLAVGADIQY
TRBV18	13	TRBJ1-1	ASSPGVAGPTEAF
TRBV10-3	14	TRBJ1-5	AISRGAGFSNQPQH
TRBV5-4	12	TRBJ1-2	ASSSPSSNYGYT
TRBV29-1	10	TRBJ1-1	SVGDPNTEAF
TRBV14	9	TRBJ1-3	ASSLGNTIY
TRBV7-2	14	TRBJ2-1	ASSLTRDPPRNEQF
TRBV6-5	13	TRBJ1-2	ASNPRANGWQGYT
TRBV5-1	13	TRBJ2-1	ASSYSADPLNEQF
TRBV11-1	14	TRBJ2-5	ASSPRTGFRGETQY
TRBV29-1	11	TRBJ2-4	SVAGTAKNIQY
TRBV4-2	11	TRBJ2-7	ASSPRETYEQY
TRBV7-3	12	TRBJ1-1	ASSSDRSSTEAF